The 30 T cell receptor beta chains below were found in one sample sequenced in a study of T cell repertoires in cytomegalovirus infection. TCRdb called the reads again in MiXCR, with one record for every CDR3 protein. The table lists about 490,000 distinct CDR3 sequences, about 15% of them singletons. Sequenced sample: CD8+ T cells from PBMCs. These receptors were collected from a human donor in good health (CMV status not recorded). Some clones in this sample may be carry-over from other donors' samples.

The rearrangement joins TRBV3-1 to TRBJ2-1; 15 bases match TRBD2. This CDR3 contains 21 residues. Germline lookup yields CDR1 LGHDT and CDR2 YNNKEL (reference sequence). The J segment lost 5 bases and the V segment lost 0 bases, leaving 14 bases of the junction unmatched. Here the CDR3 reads CASSQDDVGLAGGQKNNEQFF. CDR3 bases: TGTGCCAGCAGCCAAGATGATGTAGGACTAGCGGGGGGGCAGAAGAACAATGAGCAGTTCTTC.

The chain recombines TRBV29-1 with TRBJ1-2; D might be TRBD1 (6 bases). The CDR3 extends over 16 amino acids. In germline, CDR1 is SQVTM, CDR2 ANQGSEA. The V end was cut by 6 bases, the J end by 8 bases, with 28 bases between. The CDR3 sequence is CSVGGDRDRHGEGYTF. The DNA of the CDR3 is TGCAGCGTGGGGGGCGACCGTGACAGGCACGGTGAGGGCTACACCTTC.

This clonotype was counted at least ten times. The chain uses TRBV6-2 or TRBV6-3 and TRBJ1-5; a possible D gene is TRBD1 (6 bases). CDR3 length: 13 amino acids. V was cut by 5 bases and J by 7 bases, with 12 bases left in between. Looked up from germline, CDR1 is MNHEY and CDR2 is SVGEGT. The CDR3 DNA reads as TGTGCCAGCAGTGGCAGGGGTAGGCAGCCCCAGCATTTT. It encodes CASSGRGRQPQHF.

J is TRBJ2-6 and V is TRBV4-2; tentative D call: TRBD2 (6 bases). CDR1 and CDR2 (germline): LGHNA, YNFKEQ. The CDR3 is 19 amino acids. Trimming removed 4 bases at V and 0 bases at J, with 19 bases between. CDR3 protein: CASSPHSGWRDSGANVLTF. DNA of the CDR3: TGTGCCAGCAGCCCCCATTCGGGGTGGCGGGACTCTGGGGCCAACGTCCTGACTTTC.

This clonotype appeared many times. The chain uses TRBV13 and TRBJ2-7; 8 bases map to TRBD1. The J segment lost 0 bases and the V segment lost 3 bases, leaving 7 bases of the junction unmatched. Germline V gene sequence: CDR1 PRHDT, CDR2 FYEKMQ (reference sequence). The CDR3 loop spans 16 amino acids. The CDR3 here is CASSFVRTGLSYEQYF. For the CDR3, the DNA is TGTGCCAGCAGCTTCGTGAGGACAGGGCTCTCCTACGAGCAGTACTTC.

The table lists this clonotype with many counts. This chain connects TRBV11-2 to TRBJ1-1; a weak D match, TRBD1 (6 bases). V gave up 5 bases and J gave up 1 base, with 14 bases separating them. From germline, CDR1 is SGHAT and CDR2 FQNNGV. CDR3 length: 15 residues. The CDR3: CASSEYRTANTEAFF. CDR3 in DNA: TGTGCCAGCAGCGAATACAGGACAGCGAACACTGAAGCTTTCTTT.

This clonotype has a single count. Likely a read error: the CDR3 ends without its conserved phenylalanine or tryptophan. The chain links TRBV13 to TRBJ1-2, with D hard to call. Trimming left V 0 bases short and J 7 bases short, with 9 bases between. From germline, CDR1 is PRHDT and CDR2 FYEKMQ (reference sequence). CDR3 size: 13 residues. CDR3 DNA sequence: TGTGCCAGCAGCTTAGGCCCTGGGTGTGGCTACACCTTA. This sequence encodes CASSLGPGCGYTL.

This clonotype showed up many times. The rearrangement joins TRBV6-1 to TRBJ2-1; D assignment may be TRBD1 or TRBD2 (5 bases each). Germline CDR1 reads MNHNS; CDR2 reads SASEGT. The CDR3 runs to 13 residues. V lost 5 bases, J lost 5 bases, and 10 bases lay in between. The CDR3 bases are TGTGCCAGCAGTTGGGACGGGAACAATGAGCAGTTCTTC. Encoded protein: CASSWDGNNEQFF.

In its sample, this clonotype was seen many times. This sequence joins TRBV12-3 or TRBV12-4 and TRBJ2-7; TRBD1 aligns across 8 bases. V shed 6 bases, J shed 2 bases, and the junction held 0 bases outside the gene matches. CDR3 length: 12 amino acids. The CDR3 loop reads CASRDRAYEQYF. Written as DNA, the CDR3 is TGTGCCAGCAGGGACAGGGCCTACGAGCAGTACTTC.

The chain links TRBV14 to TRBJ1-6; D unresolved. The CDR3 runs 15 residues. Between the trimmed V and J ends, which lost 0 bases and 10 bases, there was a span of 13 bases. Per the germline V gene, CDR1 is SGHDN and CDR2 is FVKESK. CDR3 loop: CASSQDRGVRSPLHF. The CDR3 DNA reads TGTGCCAGCAGCCAAGATCGGGGTGTACGGTCACCCCTCCACTTT. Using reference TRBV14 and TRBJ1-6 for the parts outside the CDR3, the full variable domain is EAGVTQFPSHSVIEKGQTVTLRCDPISGHDNLYWYRRVMGKEIKFLLHFVKESKQDESGMPNNRFLAERTGGTYSTLKVQPAELEDSGVYFCASSQDRGVRSPLHFGNGTRLTVT.

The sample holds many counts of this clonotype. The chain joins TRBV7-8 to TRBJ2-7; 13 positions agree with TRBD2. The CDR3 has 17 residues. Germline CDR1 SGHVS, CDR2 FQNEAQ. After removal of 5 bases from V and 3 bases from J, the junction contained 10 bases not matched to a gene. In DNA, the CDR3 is TGTGCCAGCAGCATGGGACTAGCGGGGCGACTAGACTACGAGCAGTACTTC. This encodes CASSMGLAGRLDYEQYF.

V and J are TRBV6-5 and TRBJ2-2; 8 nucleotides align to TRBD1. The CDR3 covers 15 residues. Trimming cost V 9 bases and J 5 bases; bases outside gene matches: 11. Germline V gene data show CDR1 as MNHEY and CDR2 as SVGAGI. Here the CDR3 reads CARPMTGEKTGELFF. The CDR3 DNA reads TGTGCCAGACCAATGACAGGGGAGAAAACCGGGGAGCTGTTTTTT.

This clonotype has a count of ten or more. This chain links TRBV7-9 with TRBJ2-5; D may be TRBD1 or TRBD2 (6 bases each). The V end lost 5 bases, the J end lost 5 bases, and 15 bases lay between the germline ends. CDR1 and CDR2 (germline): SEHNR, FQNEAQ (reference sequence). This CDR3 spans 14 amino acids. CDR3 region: CASSPRGPGETQYF. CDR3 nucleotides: TGTGCCAGCAGCCCCCGGGGGCCCGGGGAGACCCAGTACTTC.

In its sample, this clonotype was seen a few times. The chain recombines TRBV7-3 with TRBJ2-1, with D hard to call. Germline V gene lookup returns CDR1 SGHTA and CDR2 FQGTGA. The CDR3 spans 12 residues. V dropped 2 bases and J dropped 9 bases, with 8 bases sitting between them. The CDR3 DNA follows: TGTGCCAGCAGCTTAGGCCCATCTGAGCAGTTCTTC. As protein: CASSLGPSEQFF.

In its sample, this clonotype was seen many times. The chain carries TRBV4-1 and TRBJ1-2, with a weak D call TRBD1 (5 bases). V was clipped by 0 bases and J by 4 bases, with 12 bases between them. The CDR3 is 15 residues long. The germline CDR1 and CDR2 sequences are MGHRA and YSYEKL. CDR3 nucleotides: TGCGCCAGCAGCCAAGATCAGACAGTAACCTATGGCTACACCTTC. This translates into CASSQDQTVTYGYTF.

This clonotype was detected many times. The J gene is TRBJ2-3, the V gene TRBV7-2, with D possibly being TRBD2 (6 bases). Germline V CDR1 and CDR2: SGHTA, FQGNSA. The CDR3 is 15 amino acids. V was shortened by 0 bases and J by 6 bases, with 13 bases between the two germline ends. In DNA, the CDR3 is TGTGCCAGCAGCTTAGCCCCGGGGGTTCCGGATACGCAGTATTTT. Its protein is CASSLAPGVPDTQYF. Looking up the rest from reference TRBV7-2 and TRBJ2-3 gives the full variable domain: GAGVSQSPSNKVTEKGKDVELRCDPISGHTALYWYRQSLGQGLEFLIYFQGNSAPDKSGLPSDRFSAERTGGSVSTLTIQRTQQEDSAVYLCASSLAPGVPDTQYFGPGTRLTVL.

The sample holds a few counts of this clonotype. CDR3 nucleotide sequence: TGTGCCAGCAGCCGTCACGAGGGGGGGTCCGGGGAGCTGTTTTTT. Protein sequence: CASSRHEGGSGELFF. The chain combines TRBV4-2 with TRBJ2-2; the D gene is possibly TRBD2 (7 bases). Germline V gene sequence: CDR1 LGHNA, CDR2 YNFKEQ. The CDR3 extends over 15 amino acids. Between the trimmed V and J ends, which lost 4 bases and 6 bases, there was a span of 15 bases.

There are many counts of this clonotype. In nucleotides, the CDR3 is TGCAGTGCTAGTCAGCCCCCGTCTCAGGGACAGCCCCAGCATTTT. It codes for CSASQPPSQGQPQHF. The chain is built from TRBV20-1 and TRBJ1-5, with D possibly matching TRBD1 (5 bases). The CDR3 length is 15 residues. Trimming stripped 3 bases from V and 7 bases from J, with 19 bases between. Germline V gives CDR1 DFQATT, CDR2 SNEGSKA (reference sequence).

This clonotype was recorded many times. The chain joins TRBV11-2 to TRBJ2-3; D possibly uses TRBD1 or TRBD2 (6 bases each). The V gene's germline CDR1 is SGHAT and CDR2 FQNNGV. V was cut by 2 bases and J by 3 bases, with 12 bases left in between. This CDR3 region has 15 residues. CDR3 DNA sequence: TGTGCCAGCAGCTTAACGGGGGCACGGACAGATACGCAGTATTTT. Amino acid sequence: CASSLTGARTDTQYF.

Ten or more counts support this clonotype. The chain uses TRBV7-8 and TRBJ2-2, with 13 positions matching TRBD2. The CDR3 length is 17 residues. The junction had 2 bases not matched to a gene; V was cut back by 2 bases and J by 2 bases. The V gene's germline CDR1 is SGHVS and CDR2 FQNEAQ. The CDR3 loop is CASSLRTSGRNTGELFF. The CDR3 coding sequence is TGTGCCAGCAGCTTAAGGACTAGCGGGAGAAACACCGGGGAGCTGTTTTTT.

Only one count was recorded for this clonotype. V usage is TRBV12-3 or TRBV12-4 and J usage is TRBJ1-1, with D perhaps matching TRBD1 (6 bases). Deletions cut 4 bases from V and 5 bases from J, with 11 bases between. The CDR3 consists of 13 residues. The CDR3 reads CASSWGAGTEAFF. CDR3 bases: TGTGCCAGCAGTTGGGGGGCAGGGACTGAAGCTTTCTTT.

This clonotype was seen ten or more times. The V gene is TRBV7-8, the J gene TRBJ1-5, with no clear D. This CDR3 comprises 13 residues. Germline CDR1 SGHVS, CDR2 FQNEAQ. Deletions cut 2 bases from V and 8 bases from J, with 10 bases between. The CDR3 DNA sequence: TGTGCCAGCAGCTTAAAGGGATCCAAGCCCCAGCATTTT. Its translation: CASSLKGSKPQHF.

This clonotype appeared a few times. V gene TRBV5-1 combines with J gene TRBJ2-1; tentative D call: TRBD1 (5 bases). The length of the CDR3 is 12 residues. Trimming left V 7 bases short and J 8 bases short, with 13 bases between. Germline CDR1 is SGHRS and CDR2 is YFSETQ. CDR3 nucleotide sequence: TGCGCCAGCCAGGGTGTGTTCGATGAGCAGTTCTTC. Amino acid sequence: CASQGVFDEQFF.

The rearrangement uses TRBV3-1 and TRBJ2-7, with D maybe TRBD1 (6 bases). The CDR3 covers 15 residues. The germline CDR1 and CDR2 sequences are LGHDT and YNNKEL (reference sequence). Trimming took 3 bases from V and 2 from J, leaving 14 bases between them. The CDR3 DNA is TGTGCCAGCAGCCAGCTGGGGACACCCACCTACGAGCAGTACTTC. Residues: CASSQLGTPTYEQYF.

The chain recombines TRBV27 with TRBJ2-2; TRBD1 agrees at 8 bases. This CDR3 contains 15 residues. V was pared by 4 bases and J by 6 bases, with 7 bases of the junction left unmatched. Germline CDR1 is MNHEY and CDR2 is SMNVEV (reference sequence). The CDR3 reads CASSSPTGAPGELFF. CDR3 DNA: TGTGCCAGCAGTTCGCCGACAGGGGCCCCCGGGGAGCTGTTTTTT.

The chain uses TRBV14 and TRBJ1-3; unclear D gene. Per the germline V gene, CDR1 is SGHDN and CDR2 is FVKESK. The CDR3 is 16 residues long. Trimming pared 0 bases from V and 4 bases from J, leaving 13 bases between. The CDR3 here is CASSQEGPYFGNTIYF. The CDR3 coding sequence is TGTGCCAGCAGCCAAGAGGGTCCCTATTTCGGAAACACCATATATTTT.

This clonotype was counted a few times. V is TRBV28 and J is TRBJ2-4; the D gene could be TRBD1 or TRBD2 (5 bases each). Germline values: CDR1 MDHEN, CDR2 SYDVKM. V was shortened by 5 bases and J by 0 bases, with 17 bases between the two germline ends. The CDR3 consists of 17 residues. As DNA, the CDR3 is TGTGCCAGCAGTGACCGCCGGGACCCCTTAGCCAAAAACATTCAGTACTTC. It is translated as CASSDRRDPLAKNIQYF.

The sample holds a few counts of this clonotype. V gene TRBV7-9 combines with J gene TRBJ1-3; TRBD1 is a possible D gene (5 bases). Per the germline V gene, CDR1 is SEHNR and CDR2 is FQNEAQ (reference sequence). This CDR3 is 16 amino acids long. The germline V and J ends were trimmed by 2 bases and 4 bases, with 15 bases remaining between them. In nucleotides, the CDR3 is TGTGCCAGCAGCTTATCGTCGGGACGAGCAGGAAACACCATATATTTT. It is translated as CASSLSSGRAGNTIYF.

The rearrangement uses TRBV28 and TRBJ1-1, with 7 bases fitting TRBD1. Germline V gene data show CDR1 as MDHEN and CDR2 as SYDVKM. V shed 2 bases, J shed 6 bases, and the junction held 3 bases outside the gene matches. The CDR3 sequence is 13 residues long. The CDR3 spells CASSLQGESEAFF. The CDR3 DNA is TGTGCCAGCAGTTTACAGGGGGAGTCTGAAGCTTTCTTT.

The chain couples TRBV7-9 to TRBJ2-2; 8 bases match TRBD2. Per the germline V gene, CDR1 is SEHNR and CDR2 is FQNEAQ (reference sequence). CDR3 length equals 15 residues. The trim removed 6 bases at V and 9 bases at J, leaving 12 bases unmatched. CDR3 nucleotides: TGTGCCAGCAGTTCCGGGACTAGAAATAACTGGGAGCTGTTTTTT. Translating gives CASSSGTRNNWELFF.